The 9 T cell receptor beta chains listed next were all sequenced from one sample in a study of response to subunit inactivated influenza vaccine. TCRdb fed the RT-PCR reads into MiXCR, producing one record per CDR3 protein. The repertoire holds around 180,000 distinct CDR3 sequences, with around 9% as singletons. Source: non-naive T cells sorted from PBMCs, taken on the day of vaccination. These receptor sequences come from a man aged 50-60 years who received an inactivated influenza vaccine.

This clonotype was detected only a few times. This chain uses TRBV6-2 or TRBV6-3 with TRBJ2-1, with TRBD2 identical over 10 bases. The V gene end was trimmed by 0 bases and the J gene end by 4 bases; junction bases not matched to a gene: 6. The CDR3 has 17 amino acids. Germline assignment: CDR1 MNHEY and CDR2 SVGEGT. CDR3 coding DNA: TGTGCCAGCAGTTACTCCTTAACTAGCGGGGCTTACAATGAGCAGTTCTTC. Encoded protein: CASSYSLTSGAYNEQFF.

This clonotype was seen more than once but under ten times. V and J are TRBV2 and TRBJ2-2; D might be TRBD2 (6 bases). The CDR3 sequence is 15 residues long. V lost 6 bases, J lost 5 bases, and 16 bases lay in between. Germline-derived CDR1 and CDR2 are SNHLY and FYNNEI. The CDR3 sequence is CASSWGRRGTGELFF. The CDR3 nucleotides are TGTGCCAGCAGCTGGGGGAGGAGGGGTACCGGGGAGCTGTTTTTT.

The sample holds a few counts of this clonotype. The V call is TRBV7-9, the J call TRBJ1-4; D may be TRBD1 (5 bases). CDR3 length: 14 residues. V lost 5 bases and J lost 6, with 13 bases in between. Looked up from germline, CDR1 is SEHNR and CDR2 is FQNEAQ (reference sequence). The CDR3 nucleotides read TGTGCCAGCAGCCGACAGAGCTGGGATGAAAAACTGTTTTTT. Translating it yields CASSRQSWDEKLFF.

The chain recombines TRBV12-3 or TRBV12-4 with TRBJ1-1; maybe TRBD1 (5 bases). V was clipped by 3 bases and J by 1 base, with 24 bases between them. The CDR3 consists of 19 residues. The CDR3 DNA follows: TGTGCCAGCAGTTTTTTCCTGGACAAGACGAGATGGGCGAACACTGAAGCTTTCTTT. Translating it yields CASSFFLDKTRWANTEAFF.

This clonotype was found many times. The chain has TRBV5-6 and TRBJ1-2, with TRBD1 as a possible D gene (5 bases). The CDR3 loop spans 15 amino acids. Germline V gene lookup returns CDR1 SGHDT and CDR2 YYEEEE. V lost 3 bases and J 0 bases, leaving 12 bases between the germline ends. Written as DNA, the CDR3 is TGTGCCAGCAGCTCGGCGGGGGGACCTAACTATGGCTACACCTTC. Its protein is CASSSAGGPNYGYTF.

This clonotype was observed a few times. The chain employs TRBV6-2 or TRBV6-3 and TRBJ2-7, with unresolved D. The CDR3 has 14 amino acids. Germline V lookup: CDR1 MNHEY, CDR2 SVGEGT. V was cut by 5 bases and J by 2 bases, with 13 bases left in between. Here the CDR3 reads CASSRDTKPYEQYF. CDR3 sequence (DNA): TGTGCCAGCAGTAGAGATACGAAACCCTACGAGCAGTACTTC.

The chain recombines TRBV29-1 with TRBJ2-2, with 10 positions matching TRBD2. V lost 6 bases and J lost 2; bases outside the gene matches: 6. The CDR3 runs to 15 residues. Per the germline V gene, CDR1 is SQVTM and CDR2 is ANQGSEA. The CDR3 loop is CSVGLADVNTGELFF. CDR3 DNA: TGCAGCGTAGGACTAGCGGATGTTAACACCGGGGAGCTGTTTTTT.

Of note for this clonotype: At one end the junction does not follow the germline gene, possibly because of a read error. The genes are TRBV12-3 or TRBV12-4 and TRBJ2-1; 8 bases line up with TRBD1. The CDR3 spans 11 residues. The CDR3 sequence: CASTSRDRLIF. For the CDR3, the DNA is TGTGCCAGCACGTCCCGGGACAGGTTAATCTTC.

This rearrangement joins TRBV20-1 to TRBJ1-6, with TRBD1 identical over 8 bases. This CDR3 spans 14 amino acids. Trimming took 2 bases from V and 6 from J; bases not matched to a gene: 3. The V gene's germline CDR1 is DFQATT and CDR2 SNEGSKA (reference sequence). The CDR3 coding sequence is TGCAGTGCTAGAAGTGACAGGGGTAATTCACCCCTCCACTTT. It yields the protein CSARSDRGNSPLHF.